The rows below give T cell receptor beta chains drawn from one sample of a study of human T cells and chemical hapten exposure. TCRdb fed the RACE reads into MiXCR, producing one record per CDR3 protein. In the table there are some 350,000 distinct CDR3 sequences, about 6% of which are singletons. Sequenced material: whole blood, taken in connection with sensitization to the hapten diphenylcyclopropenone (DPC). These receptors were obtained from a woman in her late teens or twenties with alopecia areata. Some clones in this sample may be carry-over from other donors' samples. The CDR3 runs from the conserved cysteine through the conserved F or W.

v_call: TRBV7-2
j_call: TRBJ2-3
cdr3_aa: CASSLPPVGGDTQYF

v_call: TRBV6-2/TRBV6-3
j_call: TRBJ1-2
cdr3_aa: CASSLRNYGYTF

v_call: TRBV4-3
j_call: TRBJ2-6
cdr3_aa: CASSQEQVSGANVLTF

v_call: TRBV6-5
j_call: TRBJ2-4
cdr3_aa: CASSYSFGGDIQYF

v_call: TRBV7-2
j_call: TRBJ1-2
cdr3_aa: CASSGRDVYGYTF

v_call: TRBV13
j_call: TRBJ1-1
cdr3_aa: CASSLGQSMNTEAFF

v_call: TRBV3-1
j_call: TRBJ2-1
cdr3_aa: CASSWRLAGGSSYNEQFF

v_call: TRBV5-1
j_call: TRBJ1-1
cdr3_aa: CASSFNRDPIPNTEAFF

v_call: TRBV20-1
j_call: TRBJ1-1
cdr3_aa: CSARGARGETEAFF

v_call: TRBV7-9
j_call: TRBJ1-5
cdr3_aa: CASSSPDRGRDQPQHF

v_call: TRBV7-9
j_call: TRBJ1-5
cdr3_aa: CASSPAGYQPQHF

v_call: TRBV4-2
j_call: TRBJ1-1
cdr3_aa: CASSPHLTQDREAFF

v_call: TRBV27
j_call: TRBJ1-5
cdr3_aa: CASSPHRKNQPQHF

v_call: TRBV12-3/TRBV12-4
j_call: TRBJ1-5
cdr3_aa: CASSRDSLAIKPQHF

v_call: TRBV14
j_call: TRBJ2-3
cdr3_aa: CASSQSYHTQYF

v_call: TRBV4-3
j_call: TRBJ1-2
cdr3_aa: CASSQDQGASAYGYTF

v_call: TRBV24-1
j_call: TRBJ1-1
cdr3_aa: CATSDSVTGRGAFF

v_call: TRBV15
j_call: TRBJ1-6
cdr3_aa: CATSRVKTGGRSPLHF

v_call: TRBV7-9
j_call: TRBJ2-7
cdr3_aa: CASSTDWREAYEQYF

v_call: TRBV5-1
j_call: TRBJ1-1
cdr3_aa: CASSLTMATSGTEAFF

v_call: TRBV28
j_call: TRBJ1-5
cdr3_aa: CASSYGQLNQPQHF

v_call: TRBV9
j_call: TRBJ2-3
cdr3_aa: CASSVLGLQENTQYF

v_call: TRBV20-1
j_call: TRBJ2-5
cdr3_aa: CRVGQETQYF

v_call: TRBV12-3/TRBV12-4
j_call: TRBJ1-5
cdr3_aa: CASSEYTGGNQPQHF

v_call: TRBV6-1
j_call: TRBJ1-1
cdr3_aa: CASSELNTEAFF

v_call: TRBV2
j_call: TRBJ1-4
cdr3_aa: CASSEETGVEKLFF

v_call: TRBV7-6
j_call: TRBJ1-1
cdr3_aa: CASSLGGTENTEAFF

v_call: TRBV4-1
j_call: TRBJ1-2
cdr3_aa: CASSLQTNRVDGYGYTF

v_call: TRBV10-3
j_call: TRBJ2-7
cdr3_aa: CAISKLLAGGEQYF

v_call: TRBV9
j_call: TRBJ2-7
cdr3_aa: CASSVGGTADYEQYF

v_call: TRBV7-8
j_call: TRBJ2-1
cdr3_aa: CASRGGGLYNEQFF

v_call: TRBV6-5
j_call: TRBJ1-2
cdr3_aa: CASSYSISGSRGYTF

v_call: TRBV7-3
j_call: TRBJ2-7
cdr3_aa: CASSYGQYYEQYF

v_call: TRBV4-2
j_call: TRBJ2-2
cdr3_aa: CASSQGQGDPGELFF

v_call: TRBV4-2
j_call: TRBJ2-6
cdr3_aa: CASSQRGQRSPPGYGANVLTF

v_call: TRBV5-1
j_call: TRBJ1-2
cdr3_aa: CASSLGQDYGNTF

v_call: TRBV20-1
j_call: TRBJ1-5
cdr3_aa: CSASLSGTDSGPQHF

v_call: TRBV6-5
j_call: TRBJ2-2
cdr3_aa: CASSTGAANTGELFF

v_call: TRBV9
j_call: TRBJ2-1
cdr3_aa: CASRDREYNEQFF

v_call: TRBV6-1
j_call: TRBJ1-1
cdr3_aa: CASRPHRGFLIMNTEAFF

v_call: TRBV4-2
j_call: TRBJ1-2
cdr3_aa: CASSQVGQGDGYTF

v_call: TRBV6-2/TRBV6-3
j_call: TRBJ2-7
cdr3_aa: CASSHPAWYEQYF

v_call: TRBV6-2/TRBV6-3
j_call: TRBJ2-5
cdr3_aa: CASRKTLKETQYF

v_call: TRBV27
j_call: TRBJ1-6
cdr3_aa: CASRTGPNSPLHF

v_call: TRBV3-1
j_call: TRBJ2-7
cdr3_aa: CASSRDRVRTYEQYF

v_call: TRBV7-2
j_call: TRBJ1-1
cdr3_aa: CASSPPDNRGRDTEAFF

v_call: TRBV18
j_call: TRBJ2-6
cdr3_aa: CASSLKPSGANVLTF

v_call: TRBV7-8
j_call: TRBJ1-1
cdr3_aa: CASSQGEVGGVAEAFF

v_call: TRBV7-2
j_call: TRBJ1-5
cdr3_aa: CASSSSWGAHQPQHF

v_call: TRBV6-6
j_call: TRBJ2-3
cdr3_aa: CASSYSPTSAGGQYF

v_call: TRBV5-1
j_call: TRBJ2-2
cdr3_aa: CASAAEEGFTGELFF

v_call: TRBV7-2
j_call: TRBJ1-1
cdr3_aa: CASSPRTGEVEAFF

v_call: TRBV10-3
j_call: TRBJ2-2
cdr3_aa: CAIMRDWDTGELFF